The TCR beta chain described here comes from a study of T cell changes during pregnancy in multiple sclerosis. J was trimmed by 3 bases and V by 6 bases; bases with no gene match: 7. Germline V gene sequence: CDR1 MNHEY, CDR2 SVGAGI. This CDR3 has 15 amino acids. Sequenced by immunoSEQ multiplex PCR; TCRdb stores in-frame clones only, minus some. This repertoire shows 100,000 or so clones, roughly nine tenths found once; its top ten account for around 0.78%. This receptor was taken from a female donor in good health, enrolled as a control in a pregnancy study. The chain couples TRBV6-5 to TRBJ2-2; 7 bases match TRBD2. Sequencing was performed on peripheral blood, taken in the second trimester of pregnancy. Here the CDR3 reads CASSPGTIHTGELFF. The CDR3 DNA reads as TGTGCCAGCAGCCCCGGGACTATCCACACCGGGGAGCTGTTTTTT.